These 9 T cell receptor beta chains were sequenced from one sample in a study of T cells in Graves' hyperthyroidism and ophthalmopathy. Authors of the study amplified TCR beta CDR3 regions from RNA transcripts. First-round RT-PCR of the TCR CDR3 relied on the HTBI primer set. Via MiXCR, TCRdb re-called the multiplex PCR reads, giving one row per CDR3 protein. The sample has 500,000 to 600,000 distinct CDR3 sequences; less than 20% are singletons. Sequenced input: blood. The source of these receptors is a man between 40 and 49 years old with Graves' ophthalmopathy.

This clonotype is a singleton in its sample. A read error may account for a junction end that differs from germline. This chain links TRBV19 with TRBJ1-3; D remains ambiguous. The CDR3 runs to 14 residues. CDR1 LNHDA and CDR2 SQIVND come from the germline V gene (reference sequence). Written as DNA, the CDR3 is TGTGCCAGTAACCAACCAGGCGCGGGAAACACCACATATTTT. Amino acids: CASNQPGAGNTTYF.

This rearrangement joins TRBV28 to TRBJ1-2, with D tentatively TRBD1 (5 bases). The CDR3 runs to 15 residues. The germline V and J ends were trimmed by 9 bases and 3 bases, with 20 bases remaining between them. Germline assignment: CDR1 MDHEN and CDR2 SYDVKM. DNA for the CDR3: TGTGCCAGTTCAAAACGGGGGGACCGAGACTATGGCTACACCTTC. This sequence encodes CASSKRGDRDYGYTF.

The CDR3 protein is CSAVTAGGWTGELFF. CDR3 bases: TGCAGTGCCGTCACGGCAGGGGGCTGGACCGGGGAGCTGTTTTTT. The rearrangement links TRBV20-1 to TRBJ2-2, with TRBD1 identical over 8 bases. V was pared by 6 bases and J by 5 bases, with 11 bases of the junction left unmatched. The CDR3 is 15 residues long. Germline V gene lookup returns CDR1 DFQATT and CDR2 SNEGSKA (reference sequence).

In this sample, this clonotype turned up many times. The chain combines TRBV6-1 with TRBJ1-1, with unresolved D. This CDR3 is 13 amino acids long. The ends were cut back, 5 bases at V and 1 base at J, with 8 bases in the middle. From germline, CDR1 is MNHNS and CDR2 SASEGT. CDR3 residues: CASSPSGNTEAFF. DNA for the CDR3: TGTGCCAGCAGTCCTTCGGGGAACACTGAAGCTTTCTTT.

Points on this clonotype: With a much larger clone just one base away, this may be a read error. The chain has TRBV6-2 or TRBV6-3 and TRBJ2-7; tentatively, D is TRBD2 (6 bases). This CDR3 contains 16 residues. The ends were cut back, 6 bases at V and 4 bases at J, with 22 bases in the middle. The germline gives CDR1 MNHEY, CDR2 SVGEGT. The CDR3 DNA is TGTGCCAGCAGCGACCGACCTAGCGTGAGGAGGTACGAGCAGTACTTC. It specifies CASSDRPSVRRYEQYF.

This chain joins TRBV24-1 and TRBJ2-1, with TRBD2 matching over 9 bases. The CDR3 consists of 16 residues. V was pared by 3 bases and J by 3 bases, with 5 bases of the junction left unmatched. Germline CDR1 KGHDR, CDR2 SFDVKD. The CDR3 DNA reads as TGTGCCACCAGTGATCATAGCGGGAGCGGCTACAATGAGCAGTTCTTC. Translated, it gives CATSDHSGSGYNEQFF.

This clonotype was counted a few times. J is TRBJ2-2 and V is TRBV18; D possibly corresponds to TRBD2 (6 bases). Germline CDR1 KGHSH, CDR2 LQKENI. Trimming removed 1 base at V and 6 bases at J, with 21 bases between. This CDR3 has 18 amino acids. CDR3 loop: CASSPLDTPVGEAGELFF. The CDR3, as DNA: TGTGCCAGCTCACCACTCGACACTCCGGTTGGGGAGGCCGGGGAGCTGTTTTTT.

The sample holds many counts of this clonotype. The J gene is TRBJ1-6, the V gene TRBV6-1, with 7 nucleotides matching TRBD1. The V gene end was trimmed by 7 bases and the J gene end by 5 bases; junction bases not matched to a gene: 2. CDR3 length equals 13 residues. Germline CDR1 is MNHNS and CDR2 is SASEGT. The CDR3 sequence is CASTGQHNSPLHF. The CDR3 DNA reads TGTGCCAGCACGGGACAGCATAATTCACCCCTCCACTTT.

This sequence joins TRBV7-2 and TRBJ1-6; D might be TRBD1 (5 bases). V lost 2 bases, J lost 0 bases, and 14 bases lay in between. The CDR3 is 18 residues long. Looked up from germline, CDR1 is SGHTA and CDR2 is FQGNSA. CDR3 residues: CASSLPPGVSSYNSPLHF. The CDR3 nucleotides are TGTGCCAGCAGCTTACCCCCGGGGGTAAGCTCCTATAATTCACCCCTCCACTTT.